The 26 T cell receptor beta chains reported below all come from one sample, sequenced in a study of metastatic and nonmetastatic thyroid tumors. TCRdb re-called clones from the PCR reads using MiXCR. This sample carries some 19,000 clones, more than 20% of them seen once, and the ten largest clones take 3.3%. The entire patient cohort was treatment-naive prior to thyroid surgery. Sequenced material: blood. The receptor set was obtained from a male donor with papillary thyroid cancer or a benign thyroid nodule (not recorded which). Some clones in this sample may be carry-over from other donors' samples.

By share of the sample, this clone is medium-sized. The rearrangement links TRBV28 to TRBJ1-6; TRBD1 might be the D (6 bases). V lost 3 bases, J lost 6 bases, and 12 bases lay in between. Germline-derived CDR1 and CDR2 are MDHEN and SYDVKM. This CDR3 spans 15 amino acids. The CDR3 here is CASSFGGGVNSPLHF. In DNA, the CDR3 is TGTGCCAGCAGTTTCGGGGGGGGCGTTAATTCACCCCTCCACTTT.

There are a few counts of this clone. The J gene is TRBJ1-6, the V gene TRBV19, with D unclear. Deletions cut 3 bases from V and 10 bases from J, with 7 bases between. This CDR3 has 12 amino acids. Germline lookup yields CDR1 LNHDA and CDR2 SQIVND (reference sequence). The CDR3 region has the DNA TGTGCCAGTAGTATGGGAAGCTCACCCCTCCACTTT. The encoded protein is CASSMGSSPLHF.

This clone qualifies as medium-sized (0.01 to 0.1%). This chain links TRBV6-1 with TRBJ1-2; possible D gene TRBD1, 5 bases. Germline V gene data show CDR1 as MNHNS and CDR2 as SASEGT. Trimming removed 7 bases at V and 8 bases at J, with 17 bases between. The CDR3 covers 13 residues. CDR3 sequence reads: CASTVGPLGGYTF. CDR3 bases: TGTGCCAGCACCGTGGGGCCCCTAGGGGGCTACACCTTC.

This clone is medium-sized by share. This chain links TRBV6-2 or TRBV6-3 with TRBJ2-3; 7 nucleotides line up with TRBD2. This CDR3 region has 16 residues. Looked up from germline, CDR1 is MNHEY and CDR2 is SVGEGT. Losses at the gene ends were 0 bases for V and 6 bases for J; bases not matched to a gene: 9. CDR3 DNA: TGTGCCAGCAGTTACTCGGCAGGGAGGGCATCGGATACGCAGTATTTT. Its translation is CASSYSAGRASDTQYF.

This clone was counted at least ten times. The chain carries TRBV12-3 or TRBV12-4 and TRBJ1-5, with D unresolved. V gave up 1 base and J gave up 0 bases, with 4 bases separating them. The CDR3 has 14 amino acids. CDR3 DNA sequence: TGTGCCAGCAGTTTAGATGTTAGCAATCAGCCCCAGCATTTT. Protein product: CASSLDVSNQPQHF.

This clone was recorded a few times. This CDR3 reads CASREPQGYQPQHF. The CDR3 coding sequence is TGTGCCAGCAGAGAGCCTCAGGGGTATCAGCCCCAGCATTTT. V gene TRBV6-1 combines with J gene TRBJ1-5, with D possibly TRBD1 on 6 matching bases. The CDR3 is 14 residues long. V lost 6 bases and J 5 bases, leaving 14 bases between the germline ends. The V gene's germline CDR1 is MNHNS and CDR2 SASEGT.

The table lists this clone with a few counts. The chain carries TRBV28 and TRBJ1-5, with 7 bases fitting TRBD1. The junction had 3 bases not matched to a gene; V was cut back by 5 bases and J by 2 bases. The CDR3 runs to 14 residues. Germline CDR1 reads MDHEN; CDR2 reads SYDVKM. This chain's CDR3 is CASSPGQRNQPQHF. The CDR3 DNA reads TGTGCCAGCAGTCCGGGACAGCGCAATCAGCCCCAGCATTTT. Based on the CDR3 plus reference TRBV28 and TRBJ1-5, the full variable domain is DVKVTQSSRYLVKRTGEKVFLECVQDMDHENMFWYRQDPGLGLRLIYFSYDVKMKEKGDIPEGYSVSREKKERFSLILESASTNQTSMYLCASSPGQRNQPQHFGDGTRLSIL.

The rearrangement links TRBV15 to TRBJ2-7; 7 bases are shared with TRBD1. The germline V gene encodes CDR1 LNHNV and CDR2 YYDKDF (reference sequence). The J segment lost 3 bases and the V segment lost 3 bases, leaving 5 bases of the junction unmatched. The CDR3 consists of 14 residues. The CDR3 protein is CATSRKGQRYEQYF. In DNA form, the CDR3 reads TGTGCCACCAGCAGGAAGGGACAGCGCTACGAGCAGTACTTC.

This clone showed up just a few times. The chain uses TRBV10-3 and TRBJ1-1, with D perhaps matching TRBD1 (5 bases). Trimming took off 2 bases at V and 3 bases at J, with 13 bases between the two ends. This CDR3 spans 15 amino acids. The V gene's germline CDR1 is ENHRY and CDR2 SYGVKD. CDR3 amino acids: CAISEIRGEDTEAFF. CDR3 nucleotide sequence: TGTGCCATCAGTGAGATCCGGGGCGAGGACACTGAAGCTTTCTTT.

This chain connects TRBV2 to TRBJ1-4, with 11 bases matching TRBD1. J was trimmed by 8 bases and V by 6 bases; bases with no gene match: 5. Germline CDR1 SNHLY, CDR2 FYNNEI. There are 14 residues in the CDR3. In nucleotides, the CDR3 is TGTGCCAGCAGGACCGGGACAGGGGGAGAAAAACTGTTTTTT. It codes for CASRTGTGGEKLFF.

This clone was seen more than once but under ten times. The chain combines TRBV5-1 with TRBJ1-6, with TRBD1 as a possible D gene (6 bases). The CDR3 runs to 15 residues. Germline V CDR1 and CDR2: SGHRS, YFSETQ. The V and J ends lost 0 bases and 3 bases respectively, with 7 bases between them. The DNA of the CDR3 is TGCGCCAGCAGCTTGGACAGGGTCTATAATTCACCCCTCCACTTT. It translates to CASSLDRVYNSPLHF.

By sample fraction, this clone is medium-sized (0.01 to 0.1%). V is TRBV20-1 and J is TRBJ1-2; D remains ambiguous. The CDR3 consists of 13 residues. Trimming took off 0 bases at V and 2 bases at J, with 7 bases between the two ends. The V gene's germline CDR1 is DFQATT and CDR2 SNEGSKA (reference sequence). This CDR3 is CSARDPVNYGYTF. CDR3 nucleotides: TGCAGTGCTAGAGACCCAGTCAACTATGGCTACACCTTC.

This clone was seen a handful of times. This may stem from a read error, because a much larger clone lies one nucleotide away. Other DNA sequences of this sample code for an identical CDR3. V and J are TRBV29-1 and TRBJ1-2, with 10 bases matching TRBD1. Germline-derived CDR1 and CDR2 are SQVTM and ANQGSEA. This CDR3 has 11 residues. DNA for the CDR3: TGCAGCATTGCGGACAGGGGGATTAGCACTTTC. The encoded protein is CSIADRGISTF.

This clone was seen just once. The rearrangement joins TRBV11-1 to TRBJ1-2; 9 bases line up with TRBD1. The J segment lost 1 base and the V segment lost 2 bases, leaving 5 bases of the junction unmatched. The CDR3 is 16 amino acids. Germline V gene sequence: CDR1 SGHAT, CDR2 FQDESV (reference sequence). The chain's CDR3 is CASSLWGQGYNYGYTF. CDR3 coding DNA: TGTGCCAGCAGCTTATGGGGACAGGGTTATAACTATGGCTACACCTTC.

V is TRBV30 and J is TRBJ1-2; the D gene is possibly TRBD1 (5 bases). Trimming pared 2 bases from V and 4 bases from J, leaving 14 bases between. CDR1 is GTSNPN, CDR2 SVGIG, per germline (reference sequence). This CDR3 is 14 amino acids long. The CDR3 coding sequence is TGTGCCTGGAGTATGGGGGTTGACAGCTATGGCTACACCTTC. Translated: CAWSMGVDSYGYTF.

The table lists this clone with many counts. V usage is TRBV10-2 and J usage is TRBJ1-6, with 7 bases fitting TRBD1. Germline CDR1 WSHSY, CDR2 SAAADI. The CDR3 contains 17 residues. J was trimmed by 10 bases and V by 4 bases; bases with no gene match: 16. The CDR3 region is CASSVHMSHRGGSPLHF. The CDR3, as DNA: TGCGCCAGCAGTGTCCACATGAGCCACAGGGGAGGGTCACCCCTCCACTTT.

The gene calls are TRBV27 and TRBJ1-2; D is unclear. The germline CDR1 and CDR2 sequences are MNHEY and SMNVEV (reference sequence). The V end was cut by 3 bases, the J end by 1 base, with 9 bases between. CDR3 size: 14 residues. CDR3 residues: CASSFAGLNYGYTF. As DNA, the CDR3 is TGTGCCAGCAGTTTCGCCGGGCTTAACTATGGCTACACCTTC.

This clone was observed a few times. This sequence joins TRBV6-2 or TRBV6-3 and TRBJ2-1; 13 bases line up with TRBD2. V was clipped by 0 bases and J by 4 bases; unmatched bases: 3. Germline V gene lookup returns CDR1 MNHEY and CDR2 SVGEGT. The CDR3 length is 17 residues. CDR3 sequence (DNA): TGTGCCAGCAGTTACTCTGGACTAGCGGGGGTATACAATGAGCAGTTCTTC. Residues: CASSYSGLAGVYNEQFF.

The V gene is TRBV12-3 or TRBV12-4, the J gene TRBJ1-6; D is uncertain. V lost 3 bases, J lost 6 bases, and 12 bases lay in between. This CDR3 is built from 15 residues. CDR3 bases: TGTGCCAGCAGTTTTGGAGGCAGAAGTAATTCACCCCTCCACTTT. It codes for CASSFGGRSNSPLHF.

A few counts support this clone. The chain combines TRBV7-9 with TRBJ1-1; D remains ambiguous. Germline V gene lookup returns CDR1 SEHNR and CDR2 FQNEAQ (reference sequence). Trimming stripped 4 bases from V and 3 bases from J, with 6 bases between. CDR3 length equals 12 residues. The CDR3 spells CASSSLDTEAFF. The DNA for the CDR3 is TGTGCCAGCAGCTCTTTGGACACTGAAGCTTTCTTT.

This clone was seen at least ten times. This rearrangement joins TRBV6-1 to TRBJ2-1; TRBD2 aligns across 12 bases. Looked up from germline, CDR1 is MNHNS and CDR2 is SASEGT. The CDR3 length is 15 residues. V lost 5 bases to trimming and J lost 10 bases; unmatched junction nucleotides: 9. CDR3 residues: CASSTGLAGLREQFF. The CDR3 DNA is TGTGCCAGCAGTACCGGACTAGCGGGGCTGAGGGAGCAGTTCTTC.

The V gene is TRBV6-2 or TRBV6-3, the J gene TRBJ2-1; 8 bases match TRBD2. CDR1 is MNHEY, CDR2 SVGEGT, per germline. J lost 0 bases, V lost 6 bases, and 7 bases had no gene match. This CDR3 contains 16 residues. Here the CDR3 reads CASRRLARGSYNEQFF. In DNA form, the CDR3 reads TGTGCCAGCAGGAGACTAGCGCGCGGCTCCTACAATGAGCAGTTCTTC.

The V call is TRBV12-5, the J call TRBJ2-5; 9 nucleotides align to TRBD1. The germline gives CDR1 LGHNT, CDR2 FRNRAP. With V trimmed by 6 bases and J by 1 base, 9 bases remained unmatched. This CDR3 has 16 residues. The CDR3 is CASGIGTGRIQETQYF. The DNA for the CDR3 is TGTGCTAGTGGGATAGGGACAGGGCGGATCCAAGAGACCCAGTACTTC.

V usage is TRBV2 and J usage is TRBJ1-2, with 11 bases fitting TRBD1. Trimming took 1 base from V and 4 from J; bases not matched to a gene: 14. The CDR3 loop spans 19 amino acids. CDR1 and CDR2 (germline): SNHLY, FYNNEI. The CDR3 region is CASSEDCGTGGWRGYGYTF. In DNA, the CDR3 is TGTGCCAGCAGTGAAGATTGTGGGACAGGGGGTTGGCGTGGCTATGGCTACACCTTC.

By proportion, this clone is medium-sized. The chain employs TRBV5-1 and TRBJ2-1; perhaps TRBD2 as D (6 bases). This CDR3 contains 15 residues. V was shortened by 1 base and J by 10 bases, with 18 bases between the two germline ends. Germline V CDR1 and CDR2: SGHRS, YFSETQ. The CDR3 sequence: CASSLSATRGGEQFF. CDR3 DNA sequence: TGCGCCAGCAGCTTGTCGGCGACTAGGGGTGGGGAGCAGTTCTTC.

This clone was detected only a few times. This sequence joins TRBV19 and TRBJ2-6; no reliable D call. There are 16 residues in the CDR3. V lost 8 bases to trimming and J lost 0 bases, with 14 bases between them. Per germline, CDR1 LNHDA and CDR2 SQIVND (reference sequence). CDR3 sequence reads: CASGRFFTSGANVLTF. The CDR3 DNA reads TGTGCCAGTGGCAGGTTCTTCACCTCTGGGGCCAACGTCCTGACTTTC.